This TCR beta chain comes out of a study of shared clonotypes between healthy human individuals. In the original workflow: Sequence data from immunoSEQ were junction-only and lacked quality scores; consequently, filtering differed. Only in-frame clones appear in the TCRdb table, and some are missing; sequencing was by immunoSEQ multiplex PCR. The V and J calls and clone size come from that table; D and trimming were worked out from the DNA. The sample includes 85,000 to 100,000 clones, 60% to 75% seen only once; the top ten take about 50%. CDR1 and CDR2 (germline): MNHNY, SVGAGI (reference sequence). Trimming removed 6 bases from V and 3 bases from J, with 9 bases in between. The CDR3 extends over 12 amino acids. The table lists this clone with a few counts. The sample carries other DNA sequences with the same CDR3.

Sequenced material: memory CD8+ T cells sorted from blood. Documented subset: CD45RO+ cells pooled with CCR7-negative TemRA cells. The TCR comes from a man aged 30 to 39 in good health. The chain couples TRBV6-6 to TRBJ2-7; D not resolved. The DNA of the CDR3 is TGTGCCAGCAGGTCCACGGACTACGAGCAGTACTTC. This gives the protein CASRSTDYEQYF.